The present TCR beta chain was sequenced within a study of cytomegalovirus exposure and HLA in healthy donors. The overall study: The same platform as the approximately 670 first-cohort repertoires was used for the 120 validation repertoires, a later analysis reported. Findings and caveats of the study: Listed as cytomegalovirus-associated were 150 or so TCR beta chains. TCR sequences were mostly rare, though some public TCRs occurred in many donors. Per published reports, the classifier diagnosed cytomegalovirus status with high specificity and sensitivity.

Notes on this clone: Its antigen remains unidentified.

Using immunoSEQ multiplex PCR, the repertoire was profiled, and TCRdb retains in-frame clones only, with some absent. This table holds under 200,000 clones, roughly 91% found once. J was trimmed by 11 bases and V by 5 bases; bases with no gene match: 8. The CDR3 spans 14 residues. Per germline, CDR1 LNHNV and CDR2 YYDKDF (reference sequence). The clonotype comes from a man aged 18 to 29 in good health and CMV-seropositive. V and J are TRBV15 and TRBJ2-3, with 12 bases identical to TRBD1. The sequenced material came from PBMCs. The CDR3 region is CATSRGTGGSGQYF. The CDR3 DNA reads as TGTGCCACCAGCCGCGGGACAGGGGGCTCGGGGCAGTATTTT.